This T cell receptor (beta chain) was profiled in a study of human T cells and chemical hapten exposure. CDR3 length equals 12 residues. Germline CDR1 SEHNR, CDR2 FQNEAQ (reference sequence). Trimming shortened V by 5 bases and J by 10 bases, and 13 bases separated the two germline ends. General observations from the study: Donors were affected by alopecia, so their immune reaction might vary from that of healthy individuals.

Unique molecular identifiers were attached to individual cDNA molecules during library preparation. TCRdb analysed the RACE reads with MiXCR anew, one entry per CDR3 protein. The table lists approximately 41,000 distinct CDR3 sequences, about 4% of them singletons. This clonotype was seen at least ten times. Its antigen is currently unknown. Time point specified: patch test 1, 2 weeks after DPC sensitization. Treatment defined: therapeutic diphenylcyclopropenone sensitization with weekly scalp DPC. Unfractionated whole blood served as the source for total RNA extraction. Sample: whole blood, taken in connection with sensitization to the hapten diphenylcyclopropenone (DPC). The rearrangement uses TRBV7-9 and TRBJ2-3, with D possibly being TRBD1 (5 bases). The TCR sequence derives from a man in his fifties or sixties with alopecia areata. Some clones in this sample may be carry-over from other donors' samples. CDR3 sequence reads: CASSTNMGPQYF. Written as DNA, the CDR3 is TGTGCCAGCAGCACCAACATGGGGCCGCAGTATTTT.